Listed here are 5 T cell receptor beta chains from one sample, sequenced in a study of blood T cell repertoires in COVID-19. Assay used: immunoSEQ multiplex PCR; TCRdb lists only in-frame clones, some missing. The data show around 310,000 clones, 90% seen once. Material: peripheral blood. Source of these receptors: a middle-aged woman with COVID-19, enrolled during active disease.

The chain carries TRBV2 and TRBJ1-1; D is perhaps TRBD1 (6 bases). Germline V gives CDR1 SNHLY, CDR2 FYNNEI. The length of the CDR3 is 15 residues. Trimming removed 8 bases at V and 0 bases at J, with 16 bases between. CDR3 nucleotides: TGTGCCAGCGCGGTGGACAGCGTCATGAACACTGAAGCTTTCTTT. Its translation: CASAVDSVMNTEAFF.

In the case of this clone: The junction departs from germline at one end; a sequencing error may be responsible. V usage is TRBV7-7 and J usage is TRBJ2-1; 10 bases align to TRBD2. The CDR3 has 14 amino acids. Germline V gives CDR1 SSHAT, CDR2 FNYEAQ (reference sequence). CDR3 region: CASSTQGLASEQFF. CDR3 in DNA: TGTGCTAGCAGCACCCAGGGACTAGCGAGTGAGCAGTTCTTC.

This sequence joins TRBV27 and TRBJ1-2; D possibly corresponds to TRBD1 (6 bases). V was trimmed by 5 bases and J by 1 base, leaving 14 bases between them. The CDR3 consists of 15 residues. Germline lookup yields CDR1 MNHEY and CDR2 SMNVEV (reference sequence). This CDR3 is CASSLQGTVNYGYTF. CDR3 nucleotides: TGTGCCAGCAGTCTACAGGGAACCGTTAACTATGGCTACACCTTC.

The genes are TRBV20-1 and TRBJ2-5; D is unresolved. The CDR3 has 13 amino acids. CDR1 is DFQATT, CDR2 SNEGSKA, per germline (reference sequence). The V and J ends lost 4 bases and 0 bases respectively, with 9 bases between them. CDR3 amino acids: CSAIDVYQETQYF. As DNA, the CDR3 is TGCAGTGCTATTGACGTATACCAAGAGACCCAGTACTTC.

The chain uses TRBV9 and TRBJ1-1, with D perhaps TRBD1 (5 bases). There are 13 residues in the CDR3. V was shortened by 6 bases and J by 0 bases, with 9 bases between the two germline ends. CDR1 SGDLS and CDR2 YYNGEE come from the germline V gene. The CDR3 loop is CASTQGMNTEAFF. The CDR3 bases are TGTGCCAGCACCCAGGGAATGAACACTGAAGCTTTCTTT.